Presented here are 32 T cell receptor beta chains from one specimen sequenced in a study of beta chain features in type 1 diabetes. Study conclusions and caveats: In every one of the four CD4+ subsets, TCRB CDR3s were moderately but significantly shorter in Type 1 diabetes patients.

Reverse transcribing all isolated RNA meant expressed TCRB transcripts were sequenced. TCRdb keeps only in-frame clones here, not all; method: immunoSEQ multiplex PCR. The sample lists about 120,000 clones; around 15% were seen once. Their specific antigens are unknown. Sequencing was carried out using central memory CD4+ T cells from blood. The receptor set was obtained from a man aged 25 to 40 with type 1 diabetes.

This clone was picked up a small number of times. The J gene is TRBJ1-5, the V gene TRBV6-6, with TRBD1 matching over 8 bases. V lost 6 bases and J lost 3; bases outside the gene matches: 7. The length of the CDR3 is 15 residues. Germline lookup yields CDR1 MNHNY and CDR2 SVGAGI (reference sequence). CDR3 protein: CASSNTGGYNQPQHF. The CDR3 bases are TGTGCCAGCAGCAACACAGGGGGTTACAATCAGCCCCAGCATTTT.

CDR3 bases: TGTGCCAGCTACTTGGGACCGGGGCTCACAGATACGCAGTATTTT. Amino acid sequence: CASYLGPGLTDTQYF. This chain uses TRBV27 with TRBJ2-3; D may match TRBD1 or TRBD2 (5 bases each). The V gene's germline CDR1 is MNHEY and CDR2 SMNVEV (reference sequence). The CDR3 covers 15 residues. V lost 8 bases and J lost 2, with 17 bases in between.

The V call is TRBV7-2, the J call TRBJ2-3; D is possibly TRBD2 (5 bases). The CDR3 is made up of 15 amino acids. CDR1 and CDR2 from the germline V gene are SGHTA and FQGNSA. Trimming pared 10 bases from V and 2 bases from J, leaving 19 bases between. CDR3 loop: CATTAAGILTDTQYF. In DNA, the CDR3 is TGTGCCACCACCGCCGCCGGGATCCTCACAGATACGCAGTATTTT.

This chain connects TRBV9 to TRBJ1-6, with 7 bases fitting TRBD1. In germline, CDR1 is SGDLS, CDR2 YYNGEE. The CDR3 spans 15 residues. The V gene end was trimmed by 3 bases and the J gene end by 11 bases; junction bases not matched to a gene: 11. CDR3 nucleotide sequence: TGTGCCAGCAGCGCCGGGACAGCGAGACAGACACCCCTCCACTTT. Its protein product is CASSAGTARQTPLHF. Full variable domain (remainder filled in from reference TRBV9 and TRBJ1-6): DSGVTQTPKHLITATGQRVTLRCSPRSGDLSVYWYQQSLDQGLQFLIQYYNGEERAKGNILERFSAQQFPDLHSELNLSSLELGDSALYFCASSAGTARQTPLHFGNGTRLTVT.

The chain is built from TRBV7-2 and TRBJ2-2; D assignment may be TRBD1 or TRBD2 (5 bases each). V was trimmed by 4 bases and J by 6 bases, leaving 24 bases between them. CDR3 size: 18 residues. In germline, CDR1 is SGHTA, CDR2 FQGNSA. The CDR3 coding sequence is TGTGCCAGCAGCTCCCGCGACACCACTAGGGGTAGCGCCGGGGAGCTGTTTTTT. Translation: CASSSRDTTRGSAGELFF. Combining the CDR3 with reference TRBV7-2 and TRBJ2-2 gives the whole variable domain GAGVSQSPSNKVTEKGKDVELRCDPISGHTALYWYRQSLGQGLEFLIYFQGNSAPDKSGLPSDRFSAERTGGSVSTLTIQRTQQEDSAVYLCASSSRDTTRGSAGELFFGEGSRLTVL.

This chain joins TRBV5-4 and TRBJ2-3; the D is unclear. V gave up 1 base and J gave up 5 bases, with 11 bases separating them. The CDR3 loop spans 14 amino acids. CDR1 and CDR2 from the germline V gene are SGHNT and YYREEE (reference sequence). Here the CDR3 DNA reads TGTGCCAGCAGCTTGTTCATGACGCGAGATACGCAGTATTTT. The encoded protein is CASSLFMTRDTQYF.

The gene calls are TRBV6-5 and TRBJ2-1; TRBD2 is a possible D gene (5 bases). The germline V and J ends were trimmed by 5 bases and 5 bases, with 13 bases remaining between them. The germline V gene has CDR1 MNHEY and CDR2 SVGAGI. The CDR3 loop spans 14 amino acids. CDR3 sequence: CASSAKTADNEQFF. CDR3 DNA: TGTGCCAGCAGTGCCAAAACAGCGGACAATGAGCAGTTCTTC.

The chain combines TRBV19 with TRBJ1-2; the D is unclear. This CDR3 is 13 amino acids long. V lost 5 bases to trimming and J lost 0 bases, with 7 bases between them. Germline V CDR1 and CDR2: LNHDA, SQIVND (reference sequence). The DNA of the CDR3 is TGTGCCAGTAGTCAGCTCGCTAACTATGGCTACACCTTC. Translating it yields CASSQLANYGYTF. The entire variable domain, with the rest obtained from reference TRBV19 and TRBJ1-2, is as follows: DGGITQSPKYLFRKEGQNVTLSCEQNLNHDAMYWYRQDPGQGLRLIYYSQIVNDFQKGDIAEGYSVSREKKESFPLTVTSAQKNPTAFYLCASSQLANYGYTFGSGTRLTVV.

The genes are TRBV15 and TRBJ2-3, with TRBD2 as a possible D gene (5 bases). The CDR3 length is 14 residues. V lost 3 bases and J lost 3, with 10 bases in between. Germline CDR1 reads LNHNV; CDR2 reads YYDKDF (reference sequence). CDR3 region: CATSRPGMTDTQYF. As DNA, the CDR3 is TGTGCCACCAGCAGGCCGGGAATGACAGATACGCAGTATTTT.

This sequence joins TRBV19 and TRBJ2-5; perhaps TRBD2 as D (6 bases). Trimming removed 4 bases from V and 4 bases from J, with 13 bases in between. CDR1 and CDR2 from the germline V gene are LNHDA and SQIVND (reference sequence). CDR3 length: 14 residues. CDR3 region: CASSRQLGGETQYF. The CDR3 DNA is TGTGCCAGTAGTAGACAGCTGGGGGGAGAGACCCAGTACTTC.

This chain links TRBV2 with TRBJ2-5, with D possibly being TRBD2 (6 bases). V lost 2 bases and J 5 bases, leaving 15 bases between the germline ends. This CDR3 is 15 amino acids long. Germline V gives CDR1 SNHLY, CDR2 FYNNEI. CDR3 nucleotide sequence: TGTGCCAGCAGTGAAAGTTACGCGGGGACGGAGACCCAGTACTTC. This translates into CASSESYAGTETQYF.

This clone came up a few times. The rearrangement uses TRBV14 and TRBJ2-1; TRBD1 matches 9 bases. J was trimmed by 5 bases and V by 0 bases; bases with no gene match: 8. The CDR3 is 17 amino acids. CDR1 is SGHDN, CDR2 FVKESK, per germline. The CDR3 reads CASSQDLDRGKNNEQFF. CDR3 coding DNA: TGTGCCAGCAGCCAAGATCTGGACAGGGGCAAAAACAATGAGCAGTTCTTC.

The chain uses TRBV7-9 and TRBJ1-6, with D possibly TRBD1 on 5 matching bases. This CDR3 has 14 amino acids. V was clipped by 5 bases and J by 8 bases, with 13 bases between them. Germline V gene lookup returns CDR1 SEHNR and CDR2 FQNEAQ (reference sequence). This CDR3 is CASSHRRLDSPLHF. The DNA of the CDR3 is TGTGCCAGCAGCCACAGGCGTTTGGATTCACCCCTCCACTTT.

This chain links TRBV6-5 with TRBJ1-6; TRBD1 aligns across 9 bases. Losses at the gene ends were 2 bases for V and 6 bases for J; bases not matched to a gene: 5. The CDR3 totals 16 residues. From germline, CDR1 is MNHEY and CDR2 SVGAGI. CDR3 sequence: CASSYGRTGVNSPLHF. The CDR3 DNA follows: TGTGCCAGCAGTTACGGAAGGACAGGGGTTAATTCACCCCTCCACTTT.

This clone was seen only a few times. This chain joins TRBV2 and TRBJ2-1; D is ambiguous. CDR1 is SNHLY, CDR2 FYNNEI, per germline. V was clipped by 6 bases and J by 5 bases, with 14 bases between them. This CDR3 has 14 residues. The CDR3 sequence is CASSESRQNNEQFF. The DNA for the CDR3 is TGTGCCAGCAGCGAGAGTCGGCAGAACAATGAGCAGTTCTTC.

In this sample, this clone turned up a few times. An end of the junction does not agree with germline; a read error may underlie this. This sequence joins TRBV5-4 and TRBJ2-5; TRBD2 aligns across 12 bases. The germline gives CDR1 SGHNT, CDR2 YYREEE (reference sequence). This CDR3 has 18 amino acids. The CDR3 coding sequence is TGCGCCAGCAGCCAAGAAGCCGTGACTAGCGGGGGCGGTCAGACCCAGTACTTC. This encodes CASSQEAVTSGGGQTQYF.

This clone was observed a few times. The chain joins TRBV7-9 to TRBJ2-7; D not certain. There are 13 residues in the CDR3. The germline V gene has CDR1 SEHNR and CDR2 FQNEAQ (reference sequence). The V and J ends lost 9 bases and 0 bases respectively, with 12 bases between them. The CDR3 DNA sequence: TGTGCCAGTAGCAGGACGGCCTCCTACGAGCAGTACTTC. Amino acid sequence: CASSRTASYEQYF.

This chain joins TRBV7-6 and TRBJ2-1, with 10 bases aligning to TRBD2. Germline V gene data show CDR1 as SGHVS and CDR2 as FNYEAQ. V shed 0 bases, J shed 7 bases, and the junction held 9 bases outside the gene matches. This CDR3 contains 17 residues. The CDR3 DNA sequence: TGTGCCAGCAGCTTAGCCACAGCGGGGGGGCGTGTAAATGAGCAGTTCTTC. Translating gives CASSLATAGGRVNEQFF.

This clone was detected only a few times. This chain joins TRBV29-1 and TRBJ1-1; D is unclear. V dropped 7 bases and J dropped 2 bases, with 2 bases sitting between them. The CDR3 has 9 amino acids. Germline CDR1 and CDR2: SQVTM and ANQGSEA. CDR3 sequence reads: CSGNTEAFF. Here the CDR3 DNA reads TGCAGCGGTAACACTGAAGCTTTCTTT.

The rearrangement joins TRBV6-6 to TRBJ1-4, with unresolved D. Germline CDR1 is MNHNY and CDR2 is SVGAGI (reference sequence). The length of the CDR3 is 13 residues. Trimming removed 5 bases from V and 4 bases from J, with 8 bases in between. CDR3 amino acids: CASSARRNEKLFF. In DNA form, the CDR3 reads TGTGCCAGCAGTGCCAGACGTAATGAAAAACTGTTTTTT.

The CDR3 loop reads CAWTTRGVVGYTF. CDR3 coding DNA: TGTGCCTGGACCACGAGGGGGGTCGTAGGCTACACCTTC. V gene TRBV30 combines with J gene TRBJ1-2; D is possibly TRBD1 (6 bases). The CDR3 consists of 13 residues. CDR1 and CDR2 from the germline V gene are GTSNPN and SVGIG (reference sequence). Deletions cut 4 bases from V and 8 bases from J, with 17 bases between.

The J gene is TRBJ2-5, the V gene TRBV5-1; unclear D gene. The CDR3 extends over 18 amino acids. V lost 1 base, J lost 3 bases, and 22 bases lay in between. The germline V gene encodes CDR1 SGHRS and CDR2 YFSETQ. The chain's CDR3 is CASSLSRPDLSLKETQYF. The CDR3, as DNA: TGCGCCAGCAGCTTGTCCCGCCCAGATTTAAGTTTAAAAGAGACCCAGTACTTC.

The chain combines TRBV7-9 with TRBJ2-1; 8 bases match TRBD2. Trimming at V came to 5 bases and at J to 7 bases, leaving 10 bases not matched to a gene. CDR3 length: 15 residues. Germline CDR1 SEHNR, CDR2 FQNEAQ (reference sequence). CDR3 sequence reads: CASSPRGSGVNEQFF. As DNA, the CDR3 is TGTGCCAGCAGCCCCCGAGGTAGCGGGGTGAATGAGCAGTTCTTC.

This clone was seen more than once but under ten times. This rearrangement joins TRBV28 to TRBJ2-5; D is perhaps TRBD1 (6 bases). CDR1 is MDHEN, CDR2 SYDVKM, per germline. The V gene lost 7 bases and the J gene lost 1 base, with 16 bases spanning the gap. The CDR3 runs 15 residues. Here the CDR3 reads CASTLLRGIQETQYF. The CDR3 DNA follows: TGTGCCAGCACCCTACTTAGGGGGATCCAAGAGACCCAGTACTTC.

The J gene is TRBJ2-7, the V gene TRBV7-9; D unresolved. From germline, CDR1 is SEHNR and CDR2 FQNEAQ (reference sequence). The CDR3 loop spans 15 amino acids. Trimming cost V 3 bases and J 5 bases, with 17 bases left between them. CDR3 protein: CASSFDGHLRHEQYF. The DNA of the CDR3 is TGTGCCAGCAGCTTTGATGGCCACCTGAGGCACGAGCAGTACTTC.

This clone was recorded a few times. This chain joins TRBV29-1 and TRBJ1-1, with D tentatively TRBD1 (6 bases). Germline CDR1 and CDR2: SQVTM and ANQGSEA. This CDR3 region has 14 residues. Trimming stripped 5 bases from V and 4 bases from J, with 17 bases between. The CDR3 is CSVSGEQLGTEAFF. The CDR3 DNA reads as TGCAGCGTTTCAGGGGAACAGTTGGGCACTGAAGCTTTCTTT.

This sequence joins TRBV4-3 and TRBJ2-3; 10 bases are a match to TRBD1. Losses at the gene ends were 2 bases for V and 4 bases for J; bases not matched to a gene: 3. The CDR3 length is 15 residues. Germline CDR1 LGHNA, CDR2 YSLEER. The CDR3 DNA follows: TGCGCCAGCAGCCAAAAGACAGGGGGCGCAGATACGCAGTATTTT. It translates to CASSQKTGGADTQYF.

This clone was observed a handful of times. A much larger clone is a single base away; this may be a read error. The same CDR3 can be traced to other DNA sequences in this sample. This chain links TRBV5-6 with TRBJ2-7; D gene ambiguous. Germline CDR1 reads SGHDT; CDR2 reads YYEEEE. The CDR3 loop spans 11 amino acids. V lost 1 base and J 3 bases, leaving 2 bases between the germline ends. CDR3 sequence (DNA): TGTGCCAGCAGCTTGAACTACGAGCAGTACTTC. This gives the protein CASSLNYEQYF.

This clone was recorded once. The CDR3 is CASSSRGRGYNSPLHF. CDR3 DNA: TGTGCCAGCAGCTCCAGGGGCCGCGGGTATAATTCACCCCTCCACTTT. This chain links TRBV11-2 with TRBJ1-6; D may be TRBD1 (6 bases). Germline V gene sequence: CDR1 SGHAT, CDR2 FQNNGV. V shed 4 bases and J shed 4 bases, with 14 bases lying between them. This CDR3 is built from 16 residues.

Only a few counts were recorded for this clone. The rearrangement joins TRBV19 to TRBJ2-1; D gene unclear. There are 12 residues in the CDR3. V lost 4 bases, J lost 3 bases, and 4 bases lay in between. Looked up from germline, CDR1 is LNHDA and CDR2 is SQIVND (reference sequence). CDR3 residues: CASSRDYNEQFF. The DNA for the CDR3 is TGTGCCAGTAGTAGGGACTACAATGAGCAGTTCTTC.

This clone has more than one count but fewer than ten. The genes are TRBV7-9 and TRBJ2-5; D is uncertain. Germline CDR1 reads SEHNR; CDR2 reads FQNEAQ (reference sequence). The V end lost 5 bases, the J end lost 4 bases, and 20 bases lay between the germline ends. The CDR3 runs to 16 residues. CDR3 nucleotide sequence: TGTGCCAGCAGCCTCGGCAACTCGTTGCGAGGAGAGACCCAGTACTTC. This translates into CASSLGNSLRGETQYF.

This clone turned up a few times. The rearrangement links TRBV13 to TRBJ2-7; perhaps TRBD1 as D (6 bases). V was clipped by 5 bases and J by 2 bases, with 13 bases between them. The CDR3 is made up of 14 amino acids. In germline, CDR1 is PRHDT, CDR2 FYEKMQ (reference sequence). CDR3 loop: CASSLRTEAYEQYF. The CDR3 region has the DNA TGTGCCAGCAGCCTCCGGACAGAAGCCTACGAGCAGTACTTC.